This TCR beta chain was sequenced for a study of T cells after yellow fever vaccination. Study background: Fractions of limited cellularity were prepared by means of SMART-Seq v4 Ultra Low Input.

As TCR cDNA was made by 5'RACE template switching, a universal primer site and UMIs were added. TCRdb itself ran the 5' RACE reads through MiXCR, one entry per CDR3 protein. The table has some 600,000 distinct CDR3 sequences, about 17% seen once; the top ten hold roughly 17%. CDR1 and CDR2 from the germline V gene are MNHNS and SASEGT. V dropped 6 bases and J dropped 8; count of bases not matched to a gene: 10. The CDR3 totals 15 residues. As concerns this clonotype: Its antigen remains unknown.

Study-wide findings and caveats: Overall, a small share of clonotypes was seen in both CD4 and CD8 compartments.

The V gene is TRBV6-1, the J gene TRBJ2-3, with TRBD2 matching 11 bases. The TCR originated in a man younger than 30 who received the YFV17D yellow fever vaccine. The material sequenced was PBMCs, taken 5 days after the first yellow fever vaccination. As DNA, the CDR3 is TGTGCCAGCAGGACTTCTAGCGGGGGGTCTACTACGCAGTATTTT. Translation gives CASRTSSGGSTTQYF.